The TCR beta chain described here comes from a study of siplizumab effects on memory and regulatory T cells. General observations from the study: The authors could not assign a naive or memory phenotype to roughly 75-96% of proliferating CD4+ or CD8+ clones.

CDR3 length equals 13 residues. Germline-derived CDR1 and CDR2 are SGHVS and FNYEAQ. Trimming removed 2 bases from V and 4 bases from J, with 7 bases in between. As concerns this clone: Its antigen is still unknown.

Libraries were prepared by immunoSEQ multiplex PCR; TCRdb keeps only in-frame clonotypes and omits some of them. The sample shows tens of thousands of clones, 87% of them seen only once. The TCR comes from a human donor in good health. The specimen was Tregs sorted from blood. J is TRBJ2-3 and V is TRBV7-6; no reliable D call. In DNA form, the CDR3 reads TGTGCCAGCAGCTTAAGGGTAGCAGATACGCAGTATTTT. This gives the protein CASSLRVADTQYF.